This entry features one T cell receptor (beta chain) sequence. Antigen: not known. The data stem from a study of cytomegalovirus exposure and HLA in healthy donors. J gave up 6 bases and V 0 bases, and 4 bases lay outside the gene matches. Germline values: CDR1 SGHRS, CDR2 YFSETQ. The CDR3 consists of 16 residues. Study outcomes and limitations: A prior analysis recorded that most TCR beta V segments were productive about 90% or about 30% of the time.

The PCR made use of 60 Vbeta and 13 Jbeta primers. Sequencing was performed with immunoSEQ multiplex PCR; in TCRdb, only in-frame clones are kept and a portion is missing. The sample lists under 200,000 clones, approximately 59% occurring once. The sample was PBMCs. The chain uses TRBV5-1 and TRBJ1-5, with 12 positions matching TRBD1. This TCR derives from a man between 40 and 49 years old in good health and CMV-seronegative. Here the CDR3 DNA reads TGCGCCAGCAGCTTGGAGGGACAGGGGGCTGGTCAGCCCCAGCATTTT. The encoded protein is CASSLEGQGAGQPQHF.